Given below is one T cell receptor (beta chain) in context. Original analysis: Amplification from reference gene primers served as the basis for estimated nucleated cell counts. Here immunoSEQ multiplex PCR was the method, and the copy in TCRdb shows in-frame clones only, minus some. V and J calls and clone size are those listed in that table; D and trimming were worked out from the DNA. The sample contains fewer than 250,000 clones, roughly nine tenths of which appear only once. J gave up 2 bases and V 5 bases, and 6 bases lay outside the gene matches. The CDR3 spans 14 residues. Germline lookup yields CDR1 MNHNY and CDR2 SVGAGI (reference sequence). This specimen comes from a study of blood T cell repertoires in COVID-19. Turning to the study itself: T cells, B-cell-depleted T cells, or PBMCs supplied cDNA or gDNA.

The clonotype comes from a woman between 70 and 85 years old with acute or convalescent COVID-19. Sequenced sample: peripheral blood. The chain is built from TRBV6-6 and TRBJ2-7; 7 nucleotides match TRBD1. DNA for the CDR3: TGTGCCAGCAGTCGGACAGGAGGAACCTACGAGCAGTACTTC. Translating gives CASSRTGGTYEQYF.